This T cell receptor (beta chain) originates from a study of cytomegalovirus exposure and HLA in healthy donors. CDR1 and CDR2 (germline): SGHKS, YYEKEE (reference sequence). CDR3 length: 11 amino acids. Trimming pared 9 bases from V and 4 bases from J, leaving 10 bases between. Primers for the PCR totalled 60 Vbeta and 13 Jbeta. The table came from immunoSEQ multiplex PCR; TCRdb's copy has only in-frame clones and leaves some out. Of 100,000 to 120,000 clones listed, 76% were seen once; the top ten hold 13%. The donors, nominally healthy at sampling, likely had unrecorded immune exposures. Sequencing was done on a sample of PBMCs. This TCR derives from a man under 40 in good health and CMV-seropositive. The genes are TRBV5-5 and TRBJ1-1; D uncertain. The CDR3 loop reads CATITGTEAFF. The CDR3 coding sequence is TGTGCCACAATTACGGGCACTGAAGCTTTCTTT.